This is a list of T cell receptor beta chains from one sample in a study of metastatic and nonmetastatic thyroid tumors. Using MiXCR, TCRdb re-called clones from the PCR reads. The data show 27,000 or so clones, more than 25% seen once. Input material: blood. Receptors originate from a female donor with papillary thyroid cancer or a benign thyroid nodule (not recorded which). Some clones in this sample may be carry-over from other donors' samples. Each CDR3 is given without its conserved first and last residue. The D gene is left open where the match is weak.

J: TRBJ2-1; D: NA; V: TRBV5-1; CDR3: ASSSPVRGINEQF
J: TRBJ2-3; D: TRBD2; V: TRBV11-2; CDR3: ASSSSYGRVGDTQY
J: TRBJ2-7; D: TRBD1; V: TRBV12-3/TRBV12-4; CDR3: ASSKTGGEQY
J: TRBJ2-7; D: NA; V: TRBV3-1; CDR3: ASSPLWTHYEQY
J: TRBJ2-1; D: NA; V: TRBV4-2; CDR3: ASSLRGTGLNLFRNEQF
J: TRBJ1-6; D: NA; V: TRBV5-5; CDR3: ASSRDRDRVRPLH
J: TRBJ1-5; D: NA; V: TRBV19; CDR3: ASSHGTSGPQH
J: TRBJ2-7; D: TRBD2; V: TRBV20-1; CDR3: SAQGRTSVSGQQY
J: TRBJ2-6; D: NA; V: TRBV20-1; CDR3: SALGSGANVLT
J: TRBJ2-3; D: TRBD2; V: TRBV6-2/TRBV6-3; CDR3: ASSFPSGRAPDTQY
J: TRBJ1-2; D: NA; V: TRBV7-2; CDR3: ASSSLTGGVGGYT
J: TRBJ2-1; D: NA; V: TRBV20-1; CDR3: SAIYNEQF
J: TRBJ2-7; D: NA; V: TRBV7-6; CDR3: ASSLQGPGSYEQY
J: TRBJ1-1; D: NA; V: TRBV6-2/TRBV6-3; CDR3: ASSYLPTTEAF
J: TRBJ2-5; D: NA; V: TRBV27; CDR3: ASSPLGYQETQY
J: TRBJ2-7; D: NA; V: TRBV27; CDR3: ASSLFIEVSGSQSEDYEQY
J: TRBJ2-2; D: TRBD2; V: TRBV6-1; CDR3: ASSELAGMDTGELF
J: TRBJ2-1; D: NA; V: TRBV11-1; CDR3: ASTSFPWVGMNERF
J: TRBJ2-3; D: NA; V: TRBV6-5; CDR3: ASRGAEQGRGTDTQY
J: TRBJ1-2; D: TRBD1; V: TRBV6-1; CDR3: ASSRLPGTASYGYT
J: TRBJ2-1; D: TRBD2; V: TRBV28; CDR3: ASSFGGRYYNEQF
J: TRBJ2-7; D: TRBD2; V: TRBV20-1; CDR3: SASSASGTSAYEQY
J: TRBJ1-6; D: NA; V: TRBV20-1; CDR3: SAAGRRVYSPLH
J: TRBJ1-1; D: TRBD1; V: TRBV28; CDR3: ASRYRGKAEAF
J: TRBJ1-1; D: NA; V: TRBV20-1; CDR3: SARTRVKRRMNTEAF
J: TRBJ1-6; D: NA; V: TRBV28; CDR3: ASSTGPPYNSPLH
J: TRBJ2-7; D: TRBD1; V: TRBV20-1; CDR3: SARPDRATYEQY
J: TRBJ2-5; D: NA; V: TRBV5-1; CDR3: ASSSYGAFQETQY
J: TRBJ2-1; D: NA; V: TRBV7-2; CDR3: ASSHPVESYNEQF
J: TRBJ2-7; D: TRBD1; V: TRBV28; CDR3: ASSRTGEGWKKY
J: TRBJ2-2; D: NA; V: TRBV6-5; CDR3: ASSYSRTWGNTGELF
J: TRBJ2-1; D: TRBD2; V: TRBV7-9; CDR3: ASSSSGRENEQF
J: TRBJ2-1; D: TRBD2; V: TRBV11-2; CDR3: ASSWTSGRANEQF
J: TRBJ1-5; D: NA; V: TRBV4-1; CDR3: ASSQTGTNQPQH
J: TRBJ2-5; D: NA; V: TRBV11-3; CDR3: ASSLQGEETHY
J: TRBJ1-2; D: TRBD1; V: TRBV27; CDR3: ASSPRTGYGYT
J: TRBJ1-2; D: TRBD1; V: TRBV6-2/TRBV6-3; CDR3: ASSYSGTGSGYT
J: TRBJ1-1; D: NA; V: TRBV13; CDR3: ASSFGSRADEAF
J: TRBJ2-1; D: TRBD1; V: TRBV7-2; CDR3: ASKSGTGVSEQF
J: TRBJ2-7; D: TRBD1; V: TRBV5-1; CDR3: ASSHSDREEQY
J: TRBJ1-5; D: NA; V: TRBV6-1; CDR3: ASKAGALNQPQH
J: TRBJ2-7; D: TRBD1; V: TRBV19; CDR3: ASSIEATGTYEQY
J: TRBJ1-1; D: NA; V: TRBV27; CDR3: ASSLNGGPEAF
J: TRBJ2-1; D: TRBD2; V: TRBV9; CDR3: ASSVVDLAGEGNEQF
J: TRBJ1-1; D: NA; V: TRBV25-1; CDR3: ASTLNTEAF
J: TRBJ2-1; D: NA; V: TRBV6-1; CDR3: ASILDPRSSYNEQF
J: TRBJ2-7; D: NA; V: TRBV6-1; CDR3: ASTLQVSYEQH
J: TRBJ2-3; D: NA; V: TRBV20-1; CDR3: SADKGLASTDTQY